The 30 T cell receptor beta chains below all came from one sample that was sequenced in a study of T-cell memory formation after mild COVID-19. MiXCR, run by TCRdb on the 5' RACE reads, gives a single entry per CDR3 protein. This sample carries about 560,000 distinct CDR3 sequences, roughly 17% of them seen once, and the ten largest clones take around 12%. Sequencing input: PBMCs or a T cell subset sorted from them (not recorded which). The source of these receptors is an adult woman who had mild COVID-19 (a few samples of this study predate the infection). Cell type and time point are not known.

This clonotype was detected only a few times. The rearrangement uses TRBV20-1 and TRBJ2-3; a possible D gene is TRBD2 (6 bases). V was trimmed by 1 base and J by 5 bases, leaving 13 bases between them. CDR1 and CDR2 from the germline V gene are DFQATT and SNEGSKA (reference sequence). The CDR3 spans 14 residues. In nucleotides, the CDR3 is TGCAGTGCTAGAGGGCCGGGGACTGGAGATACGCAGTATTTT. Translation gives CSARGPGTGDTQYF.

The chain combines TRBV24-1 with TRBJ2-7; no firm D call. This CDR3 has 14 residues. The germline V and J ends were trimmed by 4 bases and 1 base, with 10 bases remaining between them. Germline CDR1 reads KGHDR; CDR2 reads SFDVKD. The CDR3, as DNA: TGTGCCACCAGTGAGGCTCACAATTCCTACGAGCAGTACTTC. Its translation is CATSEAHNSYEQYF.

This clonotype was counted only a few times. The J gene is TRBJ2-2, the V gene TRBV27; D call uncertain. CDR3 size: 16 residues. Germline V CDR1 and CDR2: MNHEY, SMNVEV (reference sequence). Trimming shortened V by 0 bases and J by 4 bases, and 12 bases separated the two germline ends. CDR3 sequence reads: CASSLSPRGITGELFF. The CDR3 DNA is TGTGCCAGCAGTTTATCCCCCAGAGGAATCACCGGGGAGCTGTTTTTT.

This clonotype was detected a few times. This chain uses TRBV20-1 with TRBJ2-3; D may be TRBD2 (5 bases). Per the germline V gene, CDR1 is DFQATT and CDR2 is SNEGSKA (reference sequence). Trimming took off 5 bases at V and 5 bases at J, with 20 bases between the two ends. The CDR3 loop spans 15 amino acids. The CDR3 bases are TGCAGTGCTTCCCGGTGGGAGTTCGAGTTAGATACGCAGTATTTT. It is translated as CSASRWEFELDTQYF.

This clonotype occurred a few times. V is TRBV12-3 or TRBV12-4 and J is TRBJ2-2; D is possibly TRBD1 or TRBD2 (5 bases each). The CDR3 length is 14 residues. Trimming removed 5 bases at V and 5 bases at J, with 12 bases between. In DNA form, the CDR3 reads TGTGCCAGCAGTCCGGGGCCTGAAACCGGGGAGCTGTTTTTT. Translation gives CASSPGPETGELFF.

The chain joins TRBV20-1 to TRBJ1-2; unclear D gene. From germline, CDR1 is DFQATT and CDR2 SNEGSKA (reference sequence). Deletions cut 7 bases from V and 8 bases from J, with 14 bases between. CDR3 length: 11 residues. CDR3 sequence: CSGEIERGYTF. The CDR3 coding sequence is TGCAGTGGAGAGATTGAAAGGGGCTACACCTTC.

The V call is TRBV5-4, the J call TRBJ2-4, with D perhaps matching TRBD1 (6 bases). The CDR3 consists of 14 residues. Trimming took 2 bases from V and 6 from J, leaving 12 bases between them. The germline V gene has CDR1 SGHNT and CDR2 YYREEE (reference sequence). Written as DNA, the CDR3 is TGTGCCAGCAGCTTCCGTGGACAGATAAACATTCAGTACTTC. This gives the protein CASSFRGQINIQYF.

The V call is TRBV7-9, the J call TRBJ1-1; no clear D gene. Trimming took off 1 base at V and 8 bases at J, with 8 bases between the two ends. The CDR3 spans 12 residues. CDR1 is SEHNR and CDR2 is FQNEAQ in the germline V gene (reference sequence). The CDR3 DNA reads as TGTGCCAGCAGCTTAGGAAAAGAAGAAGCTTTCTTT. Encoded protein: CASSLGKEEAFF.

The J gene is TRBJ2-2, the V gene TRBV5-1; the D gene is possibly TRBD2 (6 bases). Trimming shortened V by 1 base and J by 7 bases, and 11 bases separated the two germline ends. The CDR3 runs to 14 residues. CDR1 is SGHRS, CDR2 YFSETQ, per germline. The CDR3 DNA sequence: TGCGCCAGCAGCTTGCGGAGGGTTAGCGGGGAGCTGTTTTTT. It yields the protein CASSLRRVSGELFF.

This clonotype was seen a few times. The J gene is TRBJ2-3, the V gene TRBV3-1, with D tentatively TRBD1 or TRBD2 (5 bases each). The germline V and J ends were trimmed by 2 bases and 4 bases, with 13 bases remaining between them. The CDR3 has 15 residues. Germline lookup yields CDR1 LGHDT and CDR2 YNNKEL (reference sequence). The CDR3 nucleotides read TGTGCCAGCAGCCAACCGGGACGGGGCCCAGATACGCAGTATTTT. Protein sequence: CASSQPGRGPDTQYF.

The chain carries TRBV7-3 and TRBJ2-3; D is unresolved. V was trimmed by 3 bases and J by 0 bases, leaving 10 bases between them. Germline lookup yields CDR1 SGHTA and CDR2 FQGTGA. CDR3 size: 15 residues. CDR3 residues: CASSLGSTSTDTQYF. The CDR3 nucleotides read TGTGCCAGCAGCTTGGGATCTACTAGCACAGATACGCAGTATTTT.

The chain carries TRBV6-6 and TRBJ1-2; maybe TRBD1 (6 bases). V lost 4 bases to trimming and J lost 8 bases, with 17 bases between them. The CDR3 totals 14 residues. Germline lookup yields CDR1 MNHNY and CDR2 SVGAGI (reference sequence). The CDR3, as DNA: TGTGCCAGCAGTTTAACAGGGCAAGCCGCGGGCTACACCTTC. It yields the protein CASSLTGQAAGYTF.

This clonotype was recorded a few times. The CDR3 DNA reads TGCGCCAGCAGCTTTGGGCCCGGACTTACCTACGAGCAGTACTTC. Its protein product is CASSFGPGLTYEQYF. The chain couples TRBV5-1 to TRBJ2-7; possibly TRBD2 for D (5 bases). CDR1 and CDR2 from the germline V gene are SGHRS and YFSETQ. The CDR3 runs to 15 residues. Trimming shortened V by 2 bases and J by 2 bases, and 14 bases separated the two germline ends.

The chain recombines TRBV6-6 with TRBJ1-5; the D is unclear. Trimming took 0 bases from V and 0 from J, leaving 15 bases between them. Germline CDR1 reads MNHNY; CDR2 reads SVGAGI (reference sequence). The CDR3 contains 18 residues. CDR3 loop: CASSYSRASQYSNQPQHF. For the CDR3, the DNA is TGTGCCAGCAGTTACTCGAGGGCCTCGCAGTATAGCAATCAGCCCCAGCATTTT.

As concerns this clonotype: Mismatch with germline at one junction end may stem from a read error. The genes are TRBV6-5 and TRBJ2-1; D gene uncertain. CDR1 is MNHEY and CDR2 is SVGAGI in the germline V gene. The CDR3 contains 9 residues. CDR3 in DNA: TGTGCCAGCGGCCAACCGGGTCTCTTC. This sequence encodes CASGQPGLF.

This clonotype was counted many times. CDR3 in amino acids: CASSDSVEGNTGELFF. For the CDR3, the DNA is TGTGCCAGCAGTGACTCGGTCGAGGGGAACACCGGGGAGCTGTTTTTT. The chain combines TRBV6-4 with TRBJ2-2; D is possibly TRBD2 (5 bases). V lost 0 bases, J lost 1 base, and 9 bases lay in between. The length of the CDR3 is 16 residues. Germline-derived CDR1 and CDR2 are MRHNA and SNTAGT.

The V call is TRBV28, the J call TRBJ1-6; D perhaps matches TRBD1 (5 bases). The germline V gene has CDR1 MDHEN and CDR2 SYDVKM. This CDR3 region has 15 residues. Trimming shortened V by 6 bases and J by 7 bases, and 16 bases separated the two germline ends. This CDR3 reads CASRSGHRRNSPLHF. The DNA for the CDR3 is TGTGCCAGCAGGTCAGGACATCGGCGAAATTCACCCCTCCACTTT.

V gene TRBV7-9 combines with J gene TRBJ2-1; a weak D match, TRBD1 (6 bases). V lost 4 bases, J lost 7 bases, and 11 bases lay in between. The CDR3 extends over 13 amino acids. Germline V gene lookup returns CDR1 SEHNR and CDR2 FQNEAQ (reference sequence). The CDR3: CASSSFRGNEQFF. CDR3 DNA: TGTGCCAGCAGCTCCTTTAGGGGGAATGAGCAGTTCTTC.

The J gene is TRBJ2-7, the V gene TRBV10-3, with 10 nucleotides matching TRBD1. V lost 4 bases to trimming and J lost 0 bases; unmatched junction nucleotides: 9. Looked up from germline, CDR1 is ENHRY and CDR2 is SYGVKD. This CDR3 has 17 amino acids. This chain's CDR3 is CAISGSPGQGSSYEQYF. The CDR3 nucleotides are TGTGCCATCAGTGGTTCCCCGGGACAGGGGAGCTCCTACGAGCAGTACTTC.

This clonotype was found a few times. This chain links TRBV7-6 with TRBJ2-1, with 8 bases lining up with TRBD2. The J segment lost 8 bases and the V segment lost 5 bases, leaving 5 bases of the junction unmatched. Germline V gene data show CDR1 as SGHVS and CDR2 as FNYEAQ. The CDR3 covers 13 residues. The CDR3 loop reads CASSLTSGDEQFF. DNA for the CDR3: TGTGCCAGCAGCCTCACTAGCGGAGATGAGCAGTTCTTC.

The V call is TRBV5-1, the J call TRBJ2-6; the D is unclear. The CDR3 runs 16 residues. Germline V gene sequence: CDR1 SGHRS, CDR2 YFSETQ. V lost 1 base, J lost 0 bases, and 8 bases lay in between. CDR3 DNA sequence: TGCGCCAGCAGCTTGAAGGAGTTCTCTGGGGCCAACGTCCTGACTTTC. Translated, it gives CASSLKEFSGANVLTF.

The chain uses TRBV6-1 and TRBJ1-1; D is unclear. Germline V gene data show CDR1 as MNHNS and CDR2 as SASEGT. Trimming took 7 bases from V and 0 from J, leaving 3 bases between them. The CDR3 contains 11 residues. This CDR3 reads CASKMNTEAFF. CDR3 nucleotides: TGTGCCAGCAAAATGAACACTGAAGCTTTCTTT.

J is TRBJ2-3 and V is TRBV20-1; D gene uncertain. Trimming took 0 bases from V and 0 from J, leaving 10 bases between them. The CDR3 contains 15 residues. Germline V gene data show CDR1 as DFQATT and CDR2 as SNEGSKA (reference sequence). CDR3 coding DNA: TGCAGTGCTAGAGATTTAATGACTAGCACAGATACGCAGTATTTT. As protein: CSARDLMTSTDTQYF.

The chain links TRBV5-1 to TRBJ1-5, with a weak D call TRBD1 (6 bases). Germline CDR1 SGHRS, CDR2 YFSETQ. This CDR3 region has 14 residues. Deletions cut 4 bases from V and 4 bases from J, with 12 bases between. In DNA, the CDR3 is TGCGCCAGCAGCCCTGGACAGAGGAATCAGCCCCAGCATTTT. This codes for CASSPGQRNQPQHF.

This clonotype was seen only once. This rearrangement joins TRBV19 to TRBJ2-2; D not certain. Germline-derived CDR1 and CDR2 are LNHDA and SQIVND (reference sequence). V was clipped by 1 base and J by 6 bases, with 15 bases between them. This CDR3 region has 16 residues. CDR3 protein: CASSIGVGAPPGELFF. CDR3 nucleotides: TGTGCCAGTAGTATAGGGGTGGGCGCCCCACCCGGGGAGCTGTTTTTT.

This clonotype was seen many times. Written as DNA, the CDR3 is TGTGCCAGCAGCTTAGCGACAGTAAGGCAAGAGACCCAGTACTTC. Its protein is CASSLATVRQETQYF. The chain couples TRBV7-9 to TRBJ2-5, with D possibly matching TRBD1 (5 bases). Germline V lookup: CDR1 SEHNR, CDR2 FQNEAQ (reference sequence). CDR3 length: 15 residues. The V and J ends lost 0 bases and 2 bases respectively, with 10 bases between them. The complete variable domain, with remaining parts taken from reference TRBV7-9 and TRBJ2-5, reads DTGVSQNPRHKITKRGQNVTFRCDPISEHNRLYWYRQTLGQGPEFLTYFQNEAQLEKSRLLSDRFSAERPKGSFSTLEIQRTEQGDSAMYLCASSLATVRQETQYFGPGTRLLVL.

This clonotype showed up just a few times. This rearrangement joins TRBV12-3 or TRBV12-4 to TRBJ2-7; 9 nucleotides agree with TRBD1. After removal of 5 bases from V and 5 bases from J, the junction contained 10 bases not matched to a gene. The CDR3 is made up of 15 amino acids. The CDR3 nucleotides read TGTGCCAGCAGTCAGCCTAGGACAGGGGAAGACGAGCAGTACTTC. Protein sequence: CASSQPRTGEDEQYF.

At least ten counts were recorded for this clonotype. DNA of the CDR3: TGTGCCAGCAGCTTGGGGGGAGGTTCGAGAGGTGAGCAGTTCTTC. Its translation is CASSLGGGSRGEQFF. V gene TRBV5-6 combines with J gene TRBJ2-1, with D tentatively TRBD2 (6 bases). Germline assignment: CDR1 SGHDT and CDR2 YYEEEE. Trimming cost V 0 bases and J 9 bases, with 16 bases left between them. The CDR3 has 15 amino acids.

Only a few counts were recorded for this clonotype. The V and J genes are TRBV7-9 and TRBJ2-3; D not certain. The germline gives CDR1 SEHNR, CDR2 FQNEAQ (reference sequence). This CDR3 has 12 residues. Trimming left V 7 bases short and J 5 bases short, with 10 bases between. For the CDR3, the DNA is TGTGCCAGCACCAAAATAGGAGATACGCAGTATTTT. This gives the protein CASTKIGDTQYF.

This clonotype has more than one count but fewer than ten. The rearrangement uses TRBV12-3 or TRBV12-4 and TRBJ2-3; D may be TRBD2 (7 bases). V lost 7 bases to trimming and J lost 5 bases, with 19 bases between them. The CDR3 extends over 15 amino acids. This CDR3 reads CASTLRGGAGDTQYF. The CDR3 DNA reads as TGTGCCAGCACCCTAAGGGGGGGGGCTGGAGATACGCAGTATTTT.